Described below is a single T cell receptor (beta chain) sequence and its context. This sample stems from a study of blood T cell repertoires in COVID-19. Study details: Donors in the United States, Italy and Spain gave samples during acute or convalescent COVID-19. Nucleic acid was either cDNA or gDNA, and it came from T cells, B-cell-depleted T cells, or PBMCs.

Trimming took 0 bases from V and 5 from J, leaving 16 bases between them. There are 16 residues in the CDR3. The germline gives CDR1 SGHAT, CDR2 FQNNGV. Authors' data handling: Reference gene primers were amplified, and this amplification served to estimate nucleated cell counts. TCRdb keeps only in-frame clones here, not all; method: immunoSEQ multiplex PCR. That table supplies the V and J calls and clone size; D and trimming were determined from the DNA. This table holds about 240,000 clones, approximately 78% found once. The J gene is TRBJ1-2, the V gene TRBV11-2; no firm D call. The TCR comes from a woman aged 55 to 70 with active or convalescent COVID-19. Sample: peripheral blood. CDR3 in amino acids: CASSLERELPRYGYTF. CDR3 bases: TGTGCCAGCAGCTTAGAACGTGAACTCCCGAGATATGGCTACACCTTC.